This T cell receptor beta chain derives from a study of cytomegalovirus exposure and HLA in healthy donors. Overall study results and limits: By HLA locus, TCR association rates varied in a later analysis, with DRB1 showing the most and HLA-C the fewest. An Asian-associated ancestry cluster reportedly showed fewer N-insertions than the roughly 700-donor mean in a later analysis. In a later analysis, 17,000 or so TCR beta sequences were associated with HLA alleles at 0.05 false discovery rate. Sequencing likely produced, as an artifact, a cluster of highly shared sequence variants.

Note on this clone: Antigen: not known. One junction end does not reproduce the germline sequence, and a read error may be involved. Within the sample, other DNA sequences also encode this same CDR3.

Germline V gene lookup returns CDR1 MNHEY and CDR2 SMNVEV (reference sequence). The length of the CDR3 is 18 residues. PCR amplification relied on 60 Vbeta primers (plus 13 Jbeta primers). Sequencing used immunoSEQ multiplex PCR; TCRdb keeps in-frame clones, though not all of them. Here the sample spans some 150,000 clones, around 72% being singletons. The clonotype was recovered from a man over 45 in good health and CMV-seropositive. The rearrangement uses TRBV27 and TRBJ2-2, with 12 bases identical to TRBD2. The sample taken for sequencing was PBMCs. This CDR3 reads CASSLSYTSGRWTGELFF. The CDR3 DNA reads TGTGCCAGCAGTTTATCGTATACTAGCGGGAGGTGGACCGGGGAGTTGTTTTTT.